This TCR beta chain was profiled in a study of T cell responses to AZD1222 COVID-19 vaccine. Study-level findings and limits: Mostly white British, mostly female donors; authors suggested clonal diversity may be underestimated. Only five or six people who got AZD1222 tested seropositive at baseline.

V shed 0 bases and J 4 bases; nucleotides not matched to a gene: 10. From germline, CDR1 is LNHNV and CDR2 YYDKDF (reference sequence). This CDR3 is 17 amino acids long. With respect to this clone: Its antigen is as yet unknown.

Assay used: immunoSEQ multiplex PCR; TCRdb lists only in-frame clones, some missing. The profile shows 150,000 to 200,000 clones, less than 95% of them singletons. The V and J genes are TRBV15 and TRBJ2-5; 8 nucleotides match TRBD1. The TCR comes from an adult in good health. This sample comprised peripheral blood, obtained on day 0 of AZD1222 vaccination. As DNA, the CDR3 is TGTGCCACCAGCAGAGATTGGGGCAGGGGGCGAAGAGAGACCCAGTACTTC. This codes for CATSRDWGRGRRETQYF.